What follows are 4 T cell receptor beta chains derived from one specimen sequenced in a study of cytomegalovirus exposure and HLA in healthy donors (dated by TCRdb to about 2017). Libraries were prepared through the immunoSEQ multiplex PCR assay. A mixture of 60 forward primers for TCR Vbeta segments and 13 reverse primers for TCR Jbeta segments was used in the multiplex PCR. TCRdb stores this immuneACCESS table with in-frame sequences only. Part of the clones is absent; in the studies checked, under half of the shortfall reflects unresolved V genes, and no reason is known for the rest. For this sample there are 110,000 to 150,000 clones; 70% appear just once. The top ten hold under 2.5% of the sample. The sequencing sample was made of PBMCs. The origin of the receptors is a woman aged 55 to 70 in good health and CMV-seropositive.

J is TRBJ1-1 and V is TRBV7-9; no firm D call. Germline loops: CDR1 SEHNR, CDR2 FQNEAQ (reference sequence). V lost 5 bases to trimming and J lost 5 bases, with 12 bases between them. The CDR3 contains 13 residues. CDR3 loop: CASSQTQRTEAFF. The CDR3 coding sequence is TGTGCCAGCAGCCAAACACAGCGGACTGAAGCTTTCTTT. The full variable domain, in which reference TRBV7-9 and TRBJ1-1 provide the parts outside the CDR3, is DTGVSQNPRHKITKRGQNVTFRCDPISEHNRLYWYRQTLGQGPEFLTYFQNEAQLEKSRLLSDRFSAERPKGSFSTLEIQRTEQGDSAMYLCASSQTQRTEAFFGQGTRLTVV.

V is TRBV6-5 and J is TRBJ2-7; 10 bases are a match to TRBD2. The CDR3 has 16 amino acids. Germline lookup yields CDR1 MNHEY and CDR2 SVGAGI. The V segment lost 0 bases and the J segment 0 bases; nucleotides outside the gene matches: 2. The CDR3 region is CASSYSASGSSYEQYF. The CDR3 DNA follows: TGTGCCAGCAGTTACTCGGCTAGCGGGAGCTCCTACGAGCAGTACTTC.

This clone was recorded only once. The rearrangement links TRBV19 to TRBJ1-5, with D possibly matching TRBD1 (6 bases). Germline assignment: CDR1 LNHDA and CDR2 SQIVND (reference sequence). The CDR3 loop spans 16 amino acids. The V end was cut by 1 base, the J end by 5 bases, with 15 bases between. The CDR3 region is CASSIARDNTYQPQHF. DNA for the CDR3: TGTGCCAGTAGTATAGCCCGGGACAACACTTATCAGCCCCAGCATTTT.

V usage is TRBV5-1 and J usage is TRBJ2-7; D not resolved. Between the trimmed V and J ends, which lost 1 base and 3 bases, there was a span of 8 bases. This CDR3 spans 13 amino acids. Germline V gene data show CDR1 as SGHRS and CDR2 as YFSETQ. DNA for the CDR3: TGCGCCAGCAGCTTGACAGCAGACTACGAGCAGTACTTC. Translated, it gives CASSLTADYEQYF.